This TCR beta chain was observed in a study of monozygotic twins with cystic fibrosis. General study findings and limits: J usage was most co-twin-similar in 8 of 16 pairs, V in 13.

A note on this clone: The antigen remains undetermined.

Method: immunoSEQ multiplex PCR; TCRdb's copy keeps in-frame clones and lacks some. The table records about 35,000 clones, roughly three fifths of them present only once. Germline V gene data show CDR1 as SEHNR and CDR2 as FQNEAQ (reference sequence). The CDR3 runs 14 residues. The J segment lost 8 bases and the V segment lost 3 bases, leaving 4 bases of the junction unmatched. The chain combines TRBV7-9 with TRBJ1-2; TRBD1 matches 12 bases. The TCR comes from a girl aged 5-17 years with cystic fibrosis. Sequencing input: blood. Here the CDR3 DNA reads TGTGCCAGCAGCTTGGGACAGGGGGCGGTAGGCTACACCTTC. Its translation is CASSLGQGAVGYTF.